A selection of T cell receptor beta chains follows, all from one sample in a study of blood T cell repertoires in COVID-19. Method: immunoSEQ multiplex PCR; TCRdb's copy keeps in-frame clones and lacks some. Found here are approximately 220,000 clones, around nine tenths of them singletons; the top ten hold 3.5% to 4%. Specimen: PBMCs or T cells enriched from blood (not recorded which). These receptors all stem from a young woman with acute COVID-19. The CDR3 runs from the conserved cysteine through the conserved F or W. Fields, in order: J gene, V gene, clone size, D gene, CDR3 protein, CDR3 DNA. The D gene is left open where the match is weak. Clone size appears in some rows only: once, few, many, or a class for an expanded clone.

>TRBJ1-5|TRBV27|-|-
CASSDGALQPQHF
TGTGCCAGCAGCGATGGGGCCCTACAGCCCCAGCATTTT
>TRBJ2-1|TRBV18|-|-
CASSPTRDNEQFF
TGTGCCAGCTCACCGACCCGGGACAATGAGCAGTTCTTC
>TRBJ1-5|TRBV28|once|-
CASSATDQPQHF
TGTGCCAGCAGTGCTACTGATCAGCCCCAGCATTTT
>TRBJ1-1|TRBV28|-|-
CASVDSILLNTEAFF
TGTGCCAGCGTGGACAGCATTCTTCTGAACACTGAAGCTTTCTTT
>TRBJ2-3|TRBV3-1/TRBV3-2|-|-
CASSPPKGLGTDTQYF
TGTGCCAGCAGCCCGCCGAAGGGGTTGGGCACAGATACGCAGTATTTT
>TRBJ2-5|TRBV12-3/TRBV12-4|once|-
CASSPTQQETQYF
TGTGCCAGCAGTCCAACACAACAAGAGACCCAGTACTTC
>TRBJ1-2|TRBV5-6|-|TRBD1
CASSSRGSGGYTF
TGTGCCAGCAGCTCCAGGGGGTCTGGTGGCTACACCTTC
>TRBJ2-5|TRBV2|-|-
CASRQGSGGETQYF
TGTGCCAGCAGGCAGGGGTCAGGAGGAGAGACCCAGTACTTC
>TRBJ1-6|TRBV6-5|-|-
CASTILIPNSPLHF
TGTGCCAGCACTATCCTGATACCCAATTCACCCCTCCACTTT
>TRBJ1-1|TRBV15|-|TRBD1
CATKRDRGDTEAFF
TGTGCCACCAAACGGGACAGGGGCGACACTGAAGCTTTCTTT
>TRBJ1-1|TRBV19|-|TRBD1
CASSTQGGADEAFF
TGTGCCAGTAGTACCCAGGGGGGCGCGGATGAAGCTTTCTTT
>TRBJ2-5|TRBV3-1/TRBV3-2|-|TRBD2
CASSFIAGGRIETQYF
TGTGCCAGCAGCTTCATAGCGGGGGGGCGAATAGAGACCCAGTACTTC
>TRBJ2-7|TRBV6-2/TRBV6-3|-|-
CASSYGGPYEQYF
TGTGCCAGCAGTTACGGCGGTCCCTACGAGCAGTACTTC
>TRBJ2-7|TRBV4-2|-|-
CASSQGQVLRYEQYF
TGTGCCAGCAGCCAAGGCCAGGTACTCCGTTACGAGCAGTACTTC
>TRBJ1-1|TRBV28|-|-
CASSFGWTANTEAFF
TGTGCCAGCAGTTTCGGCTGGACAGCGAACACTGAAGCTTTCTTT
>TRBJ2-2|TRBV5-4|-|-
CASSLTDGGELFF
TGTGCCAGCAGCTTAACAGACGGCGGGGAGCTGTTTTTT
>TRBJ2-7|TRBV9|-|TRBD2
CASSVATSGYEQYF
TGTGCCAGCAGCGTAGCGACTAGCGGCTACGAGCAGTACTTC
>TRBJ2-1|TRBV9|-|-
CASSLRGSYNEQFF
TGTGCCAGCAGCCTTCGGGGATCTTACAATGAGCAGTTCTTC
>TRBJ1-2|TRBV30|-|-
CAWSVQGTGGYTF
TGTGCCTGGAGTGTACAGGGAACCGGTGGCTACACCTTC
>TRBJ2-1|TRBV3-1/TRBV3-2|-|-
CASSQGAGSYNEQFF
TGTGCCAGCAGCCAAGGGGCGGGTTCCTACAATGAGCAGTTCTTC
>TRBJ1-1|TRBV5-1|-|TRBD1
CASSGDRGQTEAFF
TGCGCCAGCAGTGGGGACAGGGGGCAAACTGAAGCTTTCTTT
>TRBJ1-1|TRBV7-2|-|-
CASSLGLSGTEAFF
TGTGCCAGCAGCTTAGGCCTTTCGGGCACTGAAGCTTTCTTT
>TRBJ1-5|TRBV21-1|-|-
CASSLGGTVDNQPQHF
TGTGCCAGCAGCTTAGGGGGTACAGTTGATAATCAGCCCCAGCATTTT
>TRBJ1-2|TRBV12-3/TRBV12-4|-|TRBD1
CASSSQARGGYTF
TGTGCCAGCAGTTCGCAGGCCAGGGGGGGCTACACCTTC
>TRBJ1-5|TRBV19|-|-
CASSIGRAGGNQPQHF
TGTGCCAGTAGTATAGGCCGAGCAGGGGGCAATCAGCCCCAGCATTTT
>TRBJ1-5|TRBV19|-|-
CASSMGARGNQPQHF
TGTGCCAGTAGTATGGGGGCTAGAGGCAATCAGCCCCAGCATTTT
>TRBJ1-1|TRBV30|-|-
CAWRVGAWTEAFF
TGTGCCTGGAGGGTGGGGGCTTGGACTGAAGCTTTCTTT
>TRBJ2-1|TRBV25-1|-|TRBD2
CASSEWVAGGHNEQFF
TGTGCCAGCAGTGAATGGGTAGCGGGGGGCCACAATGAGCAGTTCTTC
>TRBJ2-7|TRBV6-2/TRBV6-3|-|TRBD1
CASSGTGFNEQYF
TGTGCCAGCAGCGGGACAGGGTTCAACGAGCAGTACTTC
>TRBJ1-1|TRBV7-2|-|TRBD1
CASSLSGTGGVNTEAFF
TGTGCCAGCAGCTTATCAGGGACAGGGGGCGTGAACACTGAAGCTTTCTTT
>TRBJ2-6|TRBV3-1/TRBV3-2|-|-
CASSQTGSGANVLTF
TGTGCCAGCAGCCAAACCGGCTCTGGGGCCAACGTCCTGACTTTC
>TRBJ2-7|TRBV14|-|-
CASSQDTDEQYF
TGTGCCAGCAGCCAAGATACGGACGAGCAGTACTTC
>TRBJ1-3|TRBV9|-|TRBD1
CASSLDRVPGNTIYF
TGTGCCAGCAGCCTCGACAGGGTGCCTGGAAACACCATATATTTT
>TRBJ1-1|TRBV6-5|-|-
CASTDSEAFF
TGTGCCAGCACGGACAGTGAAGCTTTCTTT
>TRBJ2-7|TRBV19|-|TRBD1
CASRLNTGTGLYEQYF
TGTGCCAGTAGATTAAACACCGGGACAGGCCTCTACGAGCAGTACTTC
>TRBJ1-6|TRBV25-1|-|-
CASSDEVGYNSPLHF
TGTGCCAGCAGTGACGAGGTTGGCTATAATTCACCCCTCCACTTT
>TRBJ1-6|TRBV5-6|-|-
CASSSYHINSPLHF
TGTGCCAGCAGCTCATACCACATTAATTCACCCCTCCACTTT
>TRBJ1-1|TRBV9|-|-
CASSVGQAVLNTEAFF
TGTGCCAGCAGCGTAGGGCAGGCCGTTTTGAACACTGAAGCTTTCTTT
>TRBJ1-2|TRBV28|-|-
CASAAGPYGYTF
TGTGCCAGCGCGGCAGGGCCCTATGGCTACACCTTC
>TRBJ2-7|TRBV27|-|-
CASRDSGAYEQYF
TGTGCCAGCCGTGATTCGGGAGCATACGAGCAGTACTTC
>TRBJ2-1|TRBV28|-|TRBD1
CASSGAGGFSYNEQFF
TGTGCCAGCAGTGGAGCAGGGGGCTTCTCCTACAATGAGCAGTTCTTC
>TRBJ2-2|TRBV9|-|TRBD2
CASSVVGSGGTGELFF
TGTGCCAGCAGCGTAGTAGGAAGCGGGGGGACTGGGGAGCTGTTTTTT
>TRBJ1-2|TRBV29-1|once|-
CSVEGQAYGYTF
TGCAGCGTTGAAGGTCAGGCGTATGGCTACACCTTC
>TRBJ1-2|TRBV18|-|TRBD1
CASSLQGAPGYTF
TGTGCCAGCTCACTACAGGGGGCGCCTGGCTACACCTTC
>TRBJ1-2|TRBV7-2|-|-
CASSPAARASYTF
TGTGCCAGCAGCCCGGCGGCCAGGGCAAGCTACACCTTC
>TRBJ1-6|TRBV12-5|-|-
CAPGAGAVWTYNSPLHF
TGTGCACCTGGGGCAGGGGCGGTTTGGACCTATAATTCACCCCTCCACTTT
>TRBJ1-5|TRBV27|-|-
CASRLHWGQPQHF
TGTGCCAGCAGACTCCACTGGGGCCAGCCCCAGCATTTT
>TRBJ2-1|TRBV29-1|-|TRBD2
CSVTDGERGNNEQFF
TGCAGCGTGACCGACGGGGAGCGGGGCAACAATGAGCAGTTCTTC
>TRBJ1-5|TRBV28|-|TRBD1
CASSFRWGTGIDNQPQHF
TGTGCCAGCAGTTTCCGATGGGGGACAGGGATAGACAATCAGCCCCAGCATTTT
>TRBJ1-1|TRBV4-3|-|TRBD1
CASSQRGGQESEAFF
TGCGCCAGCAGCCAACGAGGGGGCCAGGAAAGTGAAGCTTTCTTT
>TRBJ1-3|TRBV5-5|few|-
CASSLVRLLDTIYF
TGTGCCAGCAGCTTGGTCAGACTGTTAGACACCATATATTTT